This TCR beta chain comes out of a study of low-dose radiotherapy and immunotherapy resistance in tumors. Overall study: Treatment consisted of nivolumab 240 mg every two weeks and ipilimumab 1 mg/kg every six weeks, given intravenously to patients.

This CDR3 is built from 17 residues. The ends were cut back, 0 bases at V and 5 bases at J, with 18 bases in the middle. Germline V gene lookup returns CDR1 SGHRS and CDR2 YFSETQ. First-strand cDNA used TRAV- and TRBV-specific primers, covering alpha and beta chains. Using a constant-region primer together with a V-primer adapter, TCRs were subjected to roughly 20 PCR cycles of amplification. mRNA that had been isolated underwent amplification through in vitro transcription. TCRdb redid the calling of the reads with MiXCR, one entry per CDR3 protein. The data hold roughly 17,000 distinct CDR3 sequences, with about two thirds observed a single time.

The rearrangement joins TRBV5-1 to TRBJ2-1, with D perhaps matching TRBD2 (6 bases). This sequence originates from a human donor with advanced metastatic prostate, ovarian, gallbladder or colorectal cancer (not recorded which). This table probably holds off-target reads from a library built for another chain. CDR3 coding DNA: TGCGCCAGCAGCTTGGAAGGACTAAGCGGAGAGCACAATGAGCAGTTCTTC. Amino acids: CASSLEGLSGEHNEQFF.